This is a list of T cell receptor beta chains from one sample in a study of early T cells in non-severe SARS-CoV-2 infection. TCRdb re-called the 5' RACE reads through MiXCR, storing one row per CDR3 protein. The sample has some 60,000 distinct CDR3 sequences, about 8.9% seen once. What was sequenced was whole blood. Source of these receptors: an adult who was a healthcare worker with PCR-confirmed SARS-CoV-2 infection or an uninfected control (not recorded which). Each CDR3 is given with its conserved first and last residue. A D gene is named only where the DNA matches it firmly. Size values are once, few and many counts, or a class for expanded clones, and some rows have none.

J,D,V,size,CDR3,DNA
TRBJ2-2,.,TRBV4-3,many,CASSQDQAGVGELFF,TGCGCCAGCAGCCAAGATCAGGCAGGGGTTGGGGAGCTGTTTTTT
TRBJ2-7,TRBD1,TRBV5-1,many,CASSPGQGAYEQYF,TGCGCCAGCAGCCCGGGACAGGGGGCTTACGAGCAGTACTTC
TRBJ1-5,.,TRBV4-1,many,CASSPRMTIDQPQHF,TGCGCCAGCAGTCCAAGAATGACTATCGATCAGCCCCAGCATTTT
TRBJ2-7,TRBD1,TRBV2,few,CASREGTGAFYEQYF,TGTGCCAGCCGGGAAGGGACAGGGGCCTTCTACGAGCAGTACTTC
TRBJ2-7,.,TRBV28,many,CASAERSYEQYF,TGTGCCAGCGCAGAGAGGTCCTACGAGCAGTACTTC
TRBJ1-1,.,TRBV27,.,CASSLSMMYSGTEAFF,TGTGCCAGCAGTTTATCGATGATGTATTCGGGCACTGAAGCTTTCTTT
TRBJ2-2,.,TRBV2,.,CASSPSSVNTGELFF,TGTGCCAGCAGTCCATCTAGCGTTAACACCGGGGAGCTGTTTTTT
TRBJ2-5,.,TRBV27,.,CASSLVAGRTQETQYF,TGTGCCAGCAGTTTAGTGGCGGGCAGAACTCAAGAGACCCAGTACTTC
TRBJ2-7,TRBD2,TRBV20-1,few,CSALASGSSYEQYF,TGCAGTGCCCTAGCCAGCGGGAGTTCCTACGAGCAGTACTTC
TRBJ2-5,.,TRBV29-1,once,CSVDRGQETQYF,TGCAGCGTTGATAGGGGCCAAGAGACCCAGTACTTC
TRBJ1-1,.,TRBV20-1,many,CSADARPMNTEAFF,TGCAGTGCTGATGCGCGCCCTATGAACACTGAAGCTTTCTTT
TRBJ2-3,TRBD2,TRBV6-2/TRBV6-3,few,CASSELAGGVGTQYF,TGTGCCAGCAGTGAACTAGCGGGAGGAGTCGGTACGCAGTATTTT
TRBJ2-1,.,TRBV7-2,many,CASSLSDNNEQFF,TGTGCCAGCAGCTTAAGCGACAACAATGAGCAGTTCTTC
TRBJ2-3,TRBD1,TRBV7-9,.,CASSSILGTGHTDTQYF,TGTGCCAGCAGCTCTATCTTAGGGACAGGACACACAGATACGCAGTATTTT
TRBJ2-5,.,TRBV7-8,few,CASSHTGWGGEGKETQYF,TGTGCCAGCAGTCATACAGGGTGGGGTGGAGAGGGAAAAGAGACCCAGTACTTC
TRBJ1-1,.,TRBV20-1,many,CSARGGSEAFF,TGCAGTGCTAGGGGCGGTAGTGAAGCTTTCTTT
TRBJ2-5,.,TRBV20-1,many,CSHNRGLATRRETQYF,TGCAGTCATAATCGGGGGCTAGCGACTCGACGGGAGACCCAGTACTTC
TRBJ2-5,TRBD1,TRBV5-6,many,CASSIRTGVQETQYF,TGTGCCAGCAGCATCCGGACAGGGGTTCAAGAGACCCAGTACTTC
TRBJ2-2,.,TRBV11-2,many,CASSLVPGDVGELFF,TGTGCCAGCAGCTTAGTCCCCGGGGATGTCGGGGAGCTGTTTTTT
TRBJ2-5,TRBD2,TRBV11-2,many,CASSLAGLAGRETQYF,TGTGCCAGCAGCTTAGCTGGGTTAGCGGGAAGAGAGACCCAGTACTTC
TRBJ2-1,.,TRBV3-2,.,CASSPLERGRPFYNEQFF,TGTGCCAGCAGCCCCCTAGAGAGAGGGAGGCCTTTCTACAATGAGCAGTTCTTC
TRBJ1-3,.,TRBV6-2/TRBV6-3,few,CASGWSGNTIYF,TGTGCCAGCGGTTGGAGTGGAAACACCATATATTTT
TRBJ2-7,TRBD1,TRBV20-1,few,CSVPGTVSSYEQYF,TGCAGTGTCCCCGGGACAGTTAGCTCCTACGAGCAGTACTTC
TRBJ1-2,TRBD1,TRBV5-1,many,CASSLAGTGVDYGYTF,TGCGCCAGCAGCTTGGCCGGGACAGGGGTGGACTATGGCTACACCTTC
TRBJ2-7,TRBD1,TRBV29-1,.,CSVRQGSSYEQYF,TGCAGCGTCCGACAGGGGAGCTCCTACGAGCAGTACTTC
TRBJ1-1,.,TRBV3-2,.,CASSQGTSNTEAFF,TGTGCCAGCAGCCAGGGCACTTCGAACACTGAAGCTTTCTTT
TRBJ2-1,TRBD2,TRBV7-2,many,CASSFSGRGLSYNEQFF,TGTGCCAGCAGCTTTAGCGGGAGGGGCCTCTCCTACAATGAGCAGTTCTTC
TRBJ2-7,.,TRBV19,.,CASRIGGEQYF,TGTGCCAGTAGGATTGGCGGCGAGCAGTACTTC
TRBJ2-7,TRBD1,TRBV27,few,CASSLFSGGTGGPYEQYF,TGTGCCAGCAGTTTATTTAGTGGCGGGACAGGGGGCCCCTACGAGCAGTACTTC
TRBJ2-1,.,TRBV29-1,.,CSVELIDGNNEQFF,TGCAGCGTTGAGTTGATAGACGGCAACAATGAGCAGTTCTTC
TRBJ1-2,.,TRBV20-1,many,CSASLEATNYGYTF,TGCAGTGCTAGTCTTGAAGCTACTAACTATGGCTACACCTTC
TRBJ2-3,TRBD2,TRBV20-1,once,CSARTPSGGLADTQYF,TGCAGTGCCAGGACTCCTAGCGGAGGGCTTGCAGATACGCAGTATTTT
TRBJ1-2,.,TRBV5-1,many,CASSLEGSAPYGYTF,TGCGCCAGCAGCTTGGAGGGGTCGGCCCCCTATGGCTACACCTTC
TRBJ2-7,.,TRBV6-6,many,CASSFRRDNYEQYF,TGTGCCAGCAGTTTCCGGCGGGATAATTACGAGCAGTACTTC
TRBJ2-7,TRBD2,TRBV6-5,many,CASSSGLAGEVKAYEQYF,TGTGCCAGCAGTAGCGGACTAGCGGGAGAGGTGAAAGCCTACGAGCAGTACTTC
TRBJ2-1,.,TRBV28,many,CASSTTPGWNERFF,TGTGCCAGCAGTACAACACCAGGGTGGAATGAGCGTTTCTTC
TRBJ2-7,TRBD2,TRBV20-1,.,CSARGLAGEEQYF,TGCAGTGCTAGGGGACTAGCGGGAGAAGAGCAGTACTTC
TRBJ1-1,.,TRBV21-1,many,CASSTYRGGTEAFF,TGTGCCAGCAGCACTTACAGGGGCGGCACTGAAGCTTTCTTT
TRBJ1-4,.,TRBV5-5,.,CASSLQPHNEKLFF,TGTGCCAGCAGCTTACAGCCTCATAATGAAAAACTGTTTTTT
TRBJ1-6,.,TRBV28,many,CASATLTINSPLHF,TGTGCCAGCGCCACCCTAACAATTAATTCACCCCTCCACTTT
TRBJ2-7,.,TRBV14,many,CASSQVGAGSGEQYF,TGTGCCAGCAGCCAAGTTGGCGCGGGATCGGGTGAGCAGTACTTC
TRBJ2-7,TRBD2,TRBV27,many,CASSPRGLAGGYEQYF,TGTGCCAGCAGTCCGAGGGGACTAGCGGGAGGCTACGAGCAGTACTTC
TRBJ2-7,.,TRBV21-1,.,CASSQRVAGPPYEQYF,TGTGCCAGCAGCCAAAGGGTAGCGGGACCGCCCTACGAGCAGTACTTC
TRBJ2-5,TRBD1,TRBV28,.,CASSSAGGQETQYF,TGTGCCAGCAGTTCCGCAGGGGGACAAGAGACCCAGTACTTC
TRBJ2-7,TRBD2,TRBV29-1,many,CSVRAVAGVHYEQYF,TGCAGCGTTCGCGCGGTAGCGGGAGTCCACTACGAGCAGTACTTC
TRBJ2-1,TRBD1,TRBV2,many,CASTGDSSYNEQFF,TGTGCCAGCACAGGGGACAGCTCCTACAATGAGCAGTTCTTC
TRBJ2-1,TRBD1,TRBV7-2,many,CASSWDSQSYNEQFF,TGTGCCAGCAGCTGGGACAGCCAATCCTACAATGAGCAGTTCTTC
TRBJ2-1,.,TRBV11-1,many,CASSFYSRGNEQFF,TGTGCCAGCAGCTTTTATTCCCGTGGGAATGAGCAGTTCTTC
TRBJ2-4,TRBD2,TRBV7-6,many,CASSLTSGLGKNIQYF,TGTGCCAGCAGCTTGACTAGCGGTTTGGGCAAAAACATTCAGTACTTC
TRBJ2-3,TRBD1,TRBV7-3,many,CASSLAGTGLDTQYF,TGTGCCAGCAGCCTTGCCGGGACAGGACTAGATACGCAGTATTTT
TRBJ1-2,.,TRBV24-1,many,CATSDTSRGYTF,TGTGCCACCAGTGATACCAGCCGGGGCTACACCTTC
TRBJ1-5,.,TRBV28,many,CASKRRGTAVYQPQHF,TGTGCCAGCAAACGAAGGGGGACCGCCGTCTATCAGCCCCAGCATTTT
TRBJ2-1,.,TRBV20-1,.,CSASDLSSYNEQFF,TGCAGTGCTAGCGACTTAAGCTCCTACAATGAGCAGTTCTTC
TRBJ1-5,.,TRBV28,few,CASTSEGQGLNQPQHF,TGTGCCAGCACTTCAGAGGGGCAGGGGCTCAATCAGCCCCAGCATTTT
TRBJ2-2,TRBD1,TRBV28,few,CASTILRDSNTGELFF,TGTGCCAGCACCATTCTCCGGGACAGTAACACCGGGGAGCTGTTTTTT
TRBJ1-1,.,TRBV29-1,many,CSVEGRASNTEAFF,TGCAGCGTTGAAGGGCGGGCCTCGAACACTGAAGCTTTCTTT
TRBJ2-7,.,TRBV28,many,CASSLMRGVEQYF,TGTGCCAGCAGCCTAATGAGGGGCGTGGAGCAGTACTTC